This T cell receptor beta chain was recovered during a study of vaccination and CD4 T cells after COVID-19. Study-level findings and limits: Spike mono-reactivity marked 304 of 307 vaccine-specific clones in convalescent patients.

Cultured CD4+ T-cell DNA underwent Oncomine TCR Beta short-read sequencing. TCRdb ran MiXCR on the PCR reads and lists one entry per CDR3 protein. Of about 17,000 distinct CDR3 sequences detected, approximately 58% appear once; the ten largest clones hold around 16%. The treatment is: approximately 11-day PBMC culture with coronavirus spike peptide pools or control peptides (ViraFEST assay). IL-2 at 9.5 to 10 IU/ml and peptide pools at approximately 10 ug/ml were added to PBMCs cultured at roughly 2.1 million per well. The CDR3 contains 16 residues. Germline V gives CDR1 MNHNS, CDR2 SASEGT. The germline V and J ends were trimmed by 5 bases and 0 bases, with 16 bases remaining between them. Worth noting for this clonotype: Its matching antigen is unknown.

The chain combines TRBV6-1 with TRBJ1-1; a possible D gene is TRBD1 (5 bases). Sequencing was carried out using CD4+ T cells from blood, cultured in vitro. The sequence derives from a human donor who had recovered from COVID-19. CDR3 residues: CASSPNPGSMNTEAFF. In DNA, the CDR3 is TGTGCCAGCAGTCCTAACCCAGGGTCCATGAACACTGAAGCTTTCTTT.